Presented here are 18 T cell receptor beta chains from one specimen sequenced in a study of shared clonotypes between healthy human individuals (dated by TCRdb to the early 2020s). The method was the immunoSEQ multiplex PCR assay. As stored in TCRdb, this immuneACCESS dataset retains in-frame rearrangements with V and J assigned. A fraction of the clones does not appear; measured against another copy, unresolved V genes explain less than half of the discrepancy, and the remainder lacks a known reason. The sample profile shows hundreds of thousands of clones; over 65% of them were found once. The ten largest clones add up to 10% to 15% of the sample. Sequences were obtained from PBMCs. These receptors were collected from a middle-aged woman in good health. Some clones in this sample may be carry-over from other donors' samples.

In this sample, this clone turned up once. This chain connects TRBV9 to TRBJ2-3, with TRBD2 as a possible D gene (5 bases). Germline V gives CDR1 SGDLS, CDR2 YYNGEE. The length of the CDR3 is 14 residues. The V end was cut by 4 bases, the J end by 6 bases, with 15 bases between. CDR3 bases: TGTGCCAGCAGCCTAGGACGGACGGGGGATACGCAGTATTTT. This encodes CASSLGRTGDTQYF.

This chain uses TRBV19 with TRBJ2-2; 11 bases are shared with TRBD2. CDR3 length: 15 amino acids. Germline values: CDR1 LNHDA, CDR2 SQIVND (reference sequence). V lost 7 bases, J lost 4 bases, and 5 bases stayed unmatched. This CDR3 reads CASTPLAGGTGELFF. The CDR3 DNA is TGTGCCAGTACCCCCCTAGCGGGAGGCACCGGGGAGCTGTTTTTT.

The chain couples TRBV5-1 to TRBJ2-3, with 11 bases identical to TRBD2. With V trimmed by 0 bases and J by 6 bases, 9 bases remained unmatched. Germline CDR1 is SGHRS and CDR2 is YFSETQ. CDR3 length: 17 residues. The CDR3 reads CASSLGLAGGQEDTQYF. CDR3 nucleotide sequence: TGCGCCAGCAGCTTGGGGCTAGCGGGAGGTCAGGAGGATACGCAGTATTTT.

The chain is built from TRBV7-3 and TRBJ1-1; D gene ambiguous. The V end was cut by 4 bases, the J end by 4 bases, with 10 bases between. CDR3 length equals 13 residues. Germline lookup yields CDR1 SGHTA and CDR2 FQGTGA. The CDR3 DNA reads TGTGCCAGCAGCTGGGAGAGGACCACTGAAGCTTTCTTT. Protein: CASSWERTTEAFF.

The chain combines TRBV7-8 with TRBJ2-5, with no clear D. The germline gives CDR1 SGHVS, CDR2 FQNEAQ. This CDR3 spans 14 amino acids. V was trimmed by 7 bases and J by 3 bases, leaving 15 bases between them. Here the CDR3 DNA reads TGTGCCAGCAATGGGCACAGCCTAAAAGAGACCCAGTACTTC. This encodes CASNGHSLKETQYF.

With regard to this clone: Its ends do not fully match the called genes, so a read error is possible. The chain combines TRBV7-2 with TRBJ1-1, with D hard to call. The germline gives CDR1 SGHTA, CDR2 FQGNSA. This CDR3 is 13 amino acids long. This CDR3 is CASSFGSNTEVFF. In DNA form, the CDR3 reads TGTGCCAGCAGCTTCGGCTCGAACACTGAAGTTTTCTTT.

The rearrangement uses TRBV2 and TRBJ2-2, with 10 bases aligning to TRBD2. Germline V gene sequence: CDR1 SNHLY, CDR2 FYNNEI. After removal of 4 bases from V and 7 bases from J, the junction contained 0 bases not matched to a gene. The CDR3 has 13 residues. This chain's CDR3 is CASSGTSGGELFF. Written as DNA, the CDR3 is TGTGCCAGCAGTGGGACTAGCGGCGGGGAGCTGTTTTTT.

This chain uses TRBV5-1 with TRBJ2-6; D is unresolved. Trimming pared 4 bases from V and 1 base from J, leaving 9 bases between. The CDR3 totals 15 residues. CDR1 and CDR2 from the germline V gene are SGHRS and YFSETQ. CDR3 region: CASSNDGSGANVLTF. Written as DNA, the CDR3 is TGCGCCAGCAGCAACGACGGTTCTGGGGCCAACGTCCTGACTTTC.

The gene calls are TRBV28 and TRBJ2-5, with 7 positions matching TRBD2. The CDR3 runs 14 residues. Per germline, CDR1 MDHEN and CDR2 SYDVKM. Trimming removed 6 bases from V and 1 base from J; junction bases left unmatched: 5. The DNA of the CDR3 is TGTGCCAGCAGCCGAGCGGGGAGCCAAGAGACCCAGTACTTC. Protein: CASSRAGSQETQYF.

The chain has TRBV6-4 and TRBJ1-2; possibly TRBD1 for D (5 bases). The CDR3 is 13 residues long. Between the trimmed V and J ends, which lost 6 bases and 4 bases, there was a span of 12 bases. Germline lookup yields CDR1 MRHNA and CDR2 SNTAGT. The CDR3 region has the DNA TGTGCCAGCAGCTTTCAGGGAGGCTATGGCTACACCTTC. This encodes CASSFQGGYGYTF.

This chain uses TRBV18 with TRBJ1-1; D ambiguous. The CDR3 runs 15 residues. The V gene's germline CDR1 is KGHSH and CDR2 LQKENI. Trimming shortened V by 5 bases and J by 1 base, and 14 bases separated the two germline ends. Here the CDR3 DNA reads TGTGCCAGCTCATCGGGATACAGCTCGAACACTGAAGCTTTCTTT. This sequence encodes CASSSGYSSNTEAFF.

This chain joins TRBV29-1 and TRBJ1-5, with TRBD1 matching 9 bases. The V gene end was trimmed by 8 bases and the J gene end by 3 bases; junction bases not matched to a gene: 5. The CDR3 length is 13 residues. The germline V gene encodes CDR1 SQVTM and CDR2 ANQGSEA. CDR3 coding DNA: TGCAGCTTCGGACAGGGGAACAATCAGCCCCAGCATTTT. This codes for CSFGQGNNQPQHF.

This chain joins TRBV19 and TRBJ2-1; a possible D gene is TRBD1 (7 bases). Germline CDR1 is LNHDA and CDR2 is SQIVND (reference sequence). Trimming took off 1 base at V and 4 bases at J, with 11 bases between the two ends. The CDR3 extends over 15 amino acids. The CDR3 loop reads CASSIGGTAYNEQFF. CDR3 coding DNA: TGTGCCAGTAGTATAGGCGGGACAGCATACAATGAGCAGTTCTTC. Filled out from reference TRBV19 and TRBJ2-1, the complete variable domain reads DGGITQSPKYLFRKEGQNVTLSCEQNLNHDAMYWYRQDPGQGLRLIYYSQIVNDFQKGDIAEGYSVSREKKESFPLTVTSAQKNPTAFYLCASSIGGTAYNEQFFGPGTRLTVL.

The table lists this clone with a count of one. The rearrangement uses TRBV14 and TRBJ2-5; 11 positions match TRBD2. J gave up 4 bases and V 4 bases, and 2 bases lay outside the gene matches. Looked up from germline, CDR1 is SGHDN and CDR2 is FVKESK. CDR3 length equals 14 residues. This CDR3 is CASSRGLAGETQYF. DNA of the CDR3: TGTGCCAGCAGCCGCGGACTAGCGGGAGAGACCCAGTACTTC. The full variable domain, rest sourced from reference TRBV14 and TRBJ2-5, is EAGVTQFPSHSVIEKGQTVTLRCDPISGHDNLYWYRRVMGKEIKFLLHFVKESKQDESGMPNNRFLAERTGGTYSTLKVQPAELEDSGVYFCASSRGLAGETQYFGPGTRLLVL.

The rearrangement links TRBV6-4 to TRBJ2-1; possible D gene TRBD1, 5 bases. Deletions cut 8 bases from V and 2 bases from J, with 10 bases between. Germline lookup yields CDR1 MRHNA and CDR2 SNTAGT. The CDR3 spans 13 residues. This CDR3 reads CASHRGPYNEQFF. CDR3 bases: TGTGCCAGCCATAGGGGTCCCTACAATGAGCAGTTCTTC.

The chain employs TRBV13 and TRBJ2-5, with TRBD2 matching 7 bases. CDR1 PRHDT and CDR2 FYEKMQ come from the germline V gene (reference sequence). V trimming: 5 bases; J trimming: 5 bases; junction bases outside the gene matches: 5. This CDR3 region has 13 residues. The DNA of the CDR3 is TGTGCCAGCAGCAGCAGCGGGATTGAGACCCAGTACTTC. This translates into CASSSSGIETQYF.

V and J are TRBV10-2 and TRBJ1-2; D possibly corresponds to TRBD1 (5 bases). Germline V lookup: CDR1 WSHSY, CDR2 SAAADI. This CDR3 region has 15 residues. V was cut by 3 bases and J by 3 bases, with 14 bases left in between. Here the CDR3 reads CASSDGGGVDYGYTF. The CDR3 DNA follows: TGCGCCAGCAGTGACGGTGGAGGGGTGGACTATGGCTACACCTTC.

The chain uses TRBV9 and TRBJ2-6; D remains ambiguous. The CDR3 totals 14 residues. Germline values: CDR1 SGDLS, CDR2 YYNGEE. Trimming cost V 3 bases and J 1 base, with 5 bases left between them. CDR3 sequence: CASSAASGANVLTF. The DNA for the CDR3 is TGTGCCAGCAGCGCGGCTTCTGGGGCCAACGTCCTGACTTTC.